This TCR beta chain originates from a study of cytomegalovirus exposure and HLA in healthy donors (TCRdb year 2017). With respect to the entire study: An earlier analysis of more than 550 of the donors reported 276 Gb of sequence data and 95 million to 130 million unique TCR beta sequences obtained from approximately 180 million T cells. An early release that covered roughly 600 HLA-typed donors contained about 300 gigabases of sequencing data and 80 million or so unique TCR sequences. The genetic ancestry cluster associated with self-reported Caucasian donors included 81% of the 300 to 400 genotyped donors. The study aimed to test whether cataloging public T cell receptors could reveal signatures of past pathogen exposure. The T cell repertoires of some 670 subjects were profiled by immunosequencing and related to cytomegalovirus serostatus. Besides the first cohort of roughly 700 subjects, a separate validation cohort made up of 120 different subjects was used. To predict cytomegalovirus infection status, the study brought together high-throughput TCR immunosequencing, statistical association of individual TCRs with disease status, and machine learning. A later analysis re-analyzed previously published TCR beta repertoires from hundreds of donors and added high-resolution HLA genotyping to study TCR occurrence patterns. In the later analysis, no new phenotypic data were used to find candidate immune exposures; instead, reliance was placed on TCR beta sequences and their occurrence across donors. An earlier analysis of 500 to 650 of the donors applied high-throughput TCR beta sequencing to assess whether each TCR beta V gene segment acted as functional or pseudogenic. Donor age, sex, ethnicity and CMV serostatus were compiled together with the repertoire data. Genome-wide SNP genotypes for about 65% of the 666 donors were used in a later genetic analysis, which treated that subset as a discovery cohort. All discovery cohort repertoires had been generated on a single sequencing platform. Both class I and class II loci were covered by HLA typing, at four-digit resolution. The number of typed donors differed by locus: about 629-630 for A, B, C, DRB1 and DQB1; roughly 510 for DQA1; 606 for DPA1; and around 470 for DPB1. Several DR-DQ haplotypes were handled as single units for association and clustering, since linkage in the cohort was strong. Across some 400 genotyped donors of the cohort, an average of roughly 250,000 unique TCR beta nucleotide sequences per donor were sequenced, and 15% to 20% of those sequences were non-productive. Paper-wide results and their limitations: It was suggested by the authors that the approach could potentially be generalized to other disease states and immunological phenotypes. A later analysis reported that several top co-occurrence clusters appeared linked to parvovirus B19, influenza, CMV and Epstein-Barr virus. In a later analysis, about 16,000 TCR beta sequences were associated with specific HLA alleles at a false discovery rate of 0.05. The 87-base-pair reads could not distinguish some IMGT-functional V segments, including TRBV6-2 and TRBV6-3, so those segments were excluded. An association between a missense DCLRE1C variant and V-gene and J-gene trimming of TCR beta chains was found in a later genetic analysis and replicated in an independent cohort. According to a later analysis, TCR association rates differed among HLA loci, with DRB1 alleles showing the most associated TCRs and HLA-C alleles showing the fewest. A cluster of highly shared sequence variants was judged likely to be a technical artifact of the sequencing pipeline. Correlated functional status among segregating V segments might reflect linkage disequilibrium, but an unknown experimental factor could not be ruled out. The study gave a list of some 150 TCR beta chains associated with cytomegalovirus. In a later analysis, most CMV-associated TCR beta chains were found to appear HLA-restricted, with HLA associations seemingly driven largely by CMV exposure. In a later analysis, HLA-associated TCR beta chains showed more clonal expansion and lower generation probabilities than non-associated chains that were equally common. A few of the identified cytomegalovirus-associated TCR beta chains were confirmed in vitro to be specific for cytomegalovirus antigens. Assigning TCR associations to individual alleles was difficult when HLA alleles, especially DR and DQ, strongly co-occurred. The classifier was reported to diagnose cytomegalovirus status with high specificity and sensitivity in both the original and validation cohorts. In this cohort, only TCR beta chains were sequenced, and detectable features were limited by the absence of alpha or paired-chain data. HLA typing was unavailable for some donors at each locus, so association tests used only the typed subset. Most TCR sequences were seen in very few donors, while some public TCRs were found in many individuals. In an earlier analysis of around 600 of the donors, most TCR beta V segments were observed in productive rearrangements about 90% or about 30% of the time, broadly matching IMGT annotations. Some 15 rarely observed V segments, including chromosome 9 orphons, were excluded from the earlier analysis of a few hundred of the donors because counts were too low. Presence/absence analyses assumed roughly uniform sequencing depth across donors, an assumption that may not hold. According to a later genetic analysis, donors in an Asian-associated ancestry cluster had fewer N-insertions in productive TCRs than the roughly 700-donor mean. A further reported finding was that TCR beta sequences accurately predicted the HLA-A and HLA-B alleles for most subjects in the first cohort. The only immune exposure information available for the cohort was CMV serostatus.

From cysteine to phenylalanine, the CDR3 is 14 amino acids long. Left in the record is the CDR3 DNA by itself, 42 bases read in frame from the first base. The junction shows trimming of 8 bases on V and 4 bases on J, and the gene matches do not reach 8 bases of it. Based on the germline V gene (reference sequence), the CDR1 and CDR2 sequences are MNHEY and SMNVEV. This clone was recorded only once. Its antigen specificity is not known. Base qualities were left out, and no much larger clone turns up one base away. In total, just over 650 healthy bone marrow donors made up the cohort. Cohort members were all nominally healthy when sampled, although unrecorded immune exposures were likely present. The donor was CMV seronegative and belonged to the group of more than 300 seronegative cohort members. A peripheral blood sample was provided by each donor, and peripheral blood mononuclear cells were used for TCR beta sequencing. The Qiagen DNeasy Blood Extraction Kit was used to extract genomic DNA from the blood cell samples.

Receptors were amplified or captured by the immunoSEQ multiplex PCR assay. For the multiplex PCR, a mixture combining 60 forward primers for TCR Vbeta segments and 13 reverse primers for TCR Jbeta segments was used. Amplification of the CDR3 region of rearranged TCR beta genes was performed with a multiplex PCR assay on genomic DNA. On the Illumina HiSeq System, the amplified TCR beta libraries were sequenced as 87-base-pair reads. The authors' analysis ran thus. Across the 670 or so repertoires, a later analysis counted about 81 million unique TCR beta chains, roughly 11 million of which were shared by at least two donors. Raw reads were error-corrected and collapsed into unique sequences with a nearest-neighbor algorithm that merged closely related sequences to remove PCR and sequencing errors. Alignment of CDR3 sequences to IMGT reference sequences was used to assign V, D and J gene segments. For a sequence to be retained, at least a six-nucleotide match to both a V gene segment and a J gene segment was required. Rearrangements were classified as productive when the CDR3 lacked stop codons and remained in frame with V and J, and all other rearrangements were classified as non-productive. Following IMGT convention, CDR3 was defined as the stretch from the second conserved V-encoded cysteine to the conserved J-encoded phenylalanine. The earlier analysis of about 590 of the donors excluded sequences that lacked an unambiguous match to a single V gene segment. An earlier analysis of around 600 of the donors classified V segments as functional when productive rearrangements were above 56.7% and as segregating when the standard deviation between donors was above 5%. A statistical classification framework was built to diagnose cytomegalovirus status from the catalog of TCR beta chain sequences. In a later analysis, TCR nucleotide sequences were compared against IMGT/GENE-DB human TR gene sequences so that V and J genes could be assigned. The TCRdist pipeline was used in a later analysis to assign CDR3 sequences and most-parsimonious VDJ recombination scenarios. In a later analysis, every TCR beta chain was defined by the combination of its CDR3 amino acid sequence and its V-gene family, and reads without a unique V-gene family were dropped. In a later analysis, fewer than 650 highly shared, low-generation-probability nucleotide sequences were removed to address suspected cross-contamination and a sequencing artifact. In a later analysis, a clonal expansion index was calculated for each public chain from normalized within-repertoire ranks of inferred template counts. A later analysis computed generation probabilities with a VDJ recombination model fitted to out-of-frame rearrangements, and checked the results against IGoR. In a later analysis, hypergeometric tests were used to score TCR-TCR, TCR-HLA and TCR-CMV co-occurrence, with a repertoire-size bias correction applied to TCR pairs. False discovery rates were estimated in a later analysis by permuting HLA or CMV assignments 20 times. In a later analysis, co-occurring TCRs were grouped with DBSCAN, and TCRdist sequence similarity was added when clustering was performed within HLA-allele-positive subsets. Co-occurrence clustering excluded repertoires with fewer than 30,000 or more than 120,000 public chains, plus five with anomalous nucleotide sharing. What TCRdb holds here is the immuneACCESS table cut down to in-frame rearrangements. Part of the clones is not present; checked against another copy, under half of the missing clones reflect an unresolved V gene, and the others are unexplained. The DNA was the basis for D and trimming; V, J and clone size are from that table. The sample table lists 250,000 or so clones, over 90% of them with a count of one. In total, the top ten clones hold about 1.7% of the sample.

Input material: PBMCs. The chain is assembled from TRBV27 and TRBJ2-3; 8 nucleotides in the junction match TRBD1. The receptor's source is a girl between 2 and 10 years old in good health and CMV-seronegative. Read as DNA, the sequence is TGTGCCAGCTCGACGACAGGGGCGGCAGATACGCAGTATTTT. This codes for CASSTTGAADTQYF.